The 30 T cell receptor beta chains below all came from one sample that was sequenced in a study of blood T cell repertoires in COVID-19. Method: immunoSEQ multiplex PCR; TCRdb's copy keeps in-frame clones and lacks some. The profile shows fewer than 350,000 clones, 85% to 90% of them singletons. The sample consisted of peripheral blood. All receptors come from a woman aged 30 to 39 with COVID-19, enrolled during active disease.

In this sample, this clone turned up a few times. The rearrangement uses TRBV11-1 and TRBJ2-1; no clear D gene. Trimming pared 1 base from V and 5 bases from J, leaving 6 bases between. The CDR3 loop spans 13 amino acids. Germline CDR1 SGHAT, CDR2 FQDESV (reference sequence). CDR3 in amino acids: CASSLDRDNEQFF. The DNA of the CDR3 is TGTGCCAGCAGCTTAGACAGAGACAATGAGCAGTTCTTC. Complete variable domain (other parts from reference TRBV11-1 and TRBJ2-1): EAEVAQSPRYKITEKSQAVAFWCDPISGHATLYWYRQILGQGPELLVQFQDESVVDDSQLPKDRFSAERLKGVDSTLKIQPAELGDSAMYLCASSLDRDNEQFFGPGTRLTVL.

The rearrangement joins TRBV15 to TRBJ1-1; the D is unclear. V shed 5 bases and J shed 6 bases, with 16 bases lying between them. CDR3 length: 14 residues. CDR1 is LNHNV and CDR2 is YYDKDF in the germline V gene (reference sequence). CDR3 sequence (DNA): TGTGCCACCAGCCCCACGCCGGGGTACCCTGAAGCTTTCTTT. As protein: CATSPTPGYPEAFF. Together with reference TRBV15 and TRBJ1-1, the CDR3 gives the full variable domain: DAMVIQNPRYQVTQFGKPVTLSCSQTLNHNVMYWYQQKSSQAPKLLFHYYDKDFNNEADTPDNFQSRRPNTSFCFLDIRSPGLGDTAMYLCATSPTPGYPEAFFGQGTRLTVV.

The rearrangement links TRBV29-1 to TRBJ2-7; TRBD2 matches at 7 bases. The CDR3 has 14 residues. From germline, CDR1 is SQVTM and CDR2 ANQGSEA. The V and J ends lost 2 bases and 2 bases, in that order; junction bases with no gene match: 6. CDR3 in DNA: TGCAGCGTTGAAATTGGGGGGGTCACCTACGAGCAGTACTTC. It yields the protein CSVEIGGVTYEQYF.

The chain employs TRBV6-5 and TRBJ2-2, with a possible D match to TRBD1 (6 bases). Germline CDR1 is MNHEY and CDR2 is SVGAGI. CDR3 length: 15 amino acids. V was clipped by 6 bases and J by 2 bases, with 13 bases between them. The CDR3 region is CASRWDTANTGELFF. CDR3 sequence (DNA): TGTGCCAGCAGGTGGGACACGGCCAACACCGGGGAGCTGTTTTTT.

This clone is a singleton in its sample. The chain recombines TRBV7-6 with TRBJ2-5; D may be TRBD1 (6 bases). The length of the CDR3 is 13 residues. The germline CDR1 and CDR2 sequences are SGHVS and FNYEAQ. The V and J ends lost 3 bases and 4 bases respectively, with 9 bases between them. The CDR3: CASSFQGIETQYF. The CDR3 nucleotides are TGTGCCAGCAGCTTTCAGGGGATAGAGACCCAGTACTTC.

This clone occurred a few times. The CDR3 sequence: CASSHLAAGFYEQYF. The CDR3 coding sequence is TGTGCCAGCAGCCATCTCGCGGCGGGGTTCTACGAGCAGTACTTC. The rearrangement joins TRBV3-1 (or the pseudogene TRBV3-2) to TRBJ2-7; D possibly corresponds to TRBD2 (6 bases). Germline CDR1 is LGHDT and CDR2 is YNNKEL (reference sequence). This CDR3 spans 15 amino acids. Trimming stripped 3 bases from V and 3 bases from J, with 15 bases between.

The chain joins TRBV6-2 or TRBV6-3 to TRBJ1-6; no definite D call. Germline loops: CDR1 MNHEY, CDR2 SVGEGT. The germline V and J ends were trimmed by 5 bases and 10 bases, with 18 bases remaining between them. The CDR3 sequence is 15 residues long. CDR3 in DNA: TGTGCCAGCAGTAAACGAGGAGAAGCGTACTCACCCCTCCACTTT. Translation gives CASSKRGEAYSPLHF.

The V and J genes are TRBV5-6 and TRBJ1-2, with TRBD1 identical over 12 bases. Germline CDR1 and CDR2: SGHDT and YYEEEE. This CDR3 is 14 amino acids long. V gave up 5 bases and J gave up 4 bases; unmatched junction bases: 3. DNA for the CDR3: TGTGCCAGCAGGAGGGGACAGGGGGCCTATGGCTACACCTTC. Its translation: CASRRGQGAYGYTF. Supplemented by reference TRBV5-6 and TRBJ1-2, the full variable domain reads DAGVTQSPTHLIKTRGQQVTLRCSPKSGHDTVSWYQQALGQGPQFIFQYYEEEERQRGNFPDRFSGHQFPNYSSELNVNALLLGDSALYLCASRRGQGAYGYTFGSGTRLTVV.

This chain links TRBV11-1 with TRBJ2-3; maybe TRBD1 (6 bases). Per the germline V gene, CDR1 is SGHAT and CDR2 is FQDESV (reference sequence). The CDR3 consists of 14 residues. Trimming cost V 3 bases and J 5 bases, with 12 bases left between them. CDR3 loop: CASSFRGGRDTQYF. The CDR3 DNA reads as TGTGCCAGCAGCTTTAGAGGGGGAAGAGATACGCAGTATTTT.

The V and J genes are TRBV7-8 and TRBJ2-5, with D possibly matching TRBD1 (5 bases). Germline lookup yields CDR1 SGHVS and CDR2 FQNEAQ. This CDR3 has 16 residues. Deletions cut 2 bases from V and 3 bases from J, with 16 bases between. The CDR3 loop is CASSLRLPGSKETQYF. The CDR3 DNA reads as TGTGCCAGCAGCTTAAGACTCCCAGGGTCTAAAGAGACCCAGTACTTC.

The rearrangement links TRBV6-5 to TRBJ2-7; 8 bases are shared with TRBD1. Trimming took 7 bases from V and 1 from J; bases not matched to a gene: 9. CDR3 length: 15 residues. CDR1 is MNHEY, CDR2 SVGAGI, per germline. In DNA form, the CDR3 reads TGTGCCAGCACCCTTAGGACAGGGAATTCCTACGAGCAGTACTTC. Translated: CASTLRTGNSYEQYF.

The chain has TRBV21-1 and TRBJ1-5; the listed D gene, TRBD1, was not tested against the DNA. TRBV21-1 is termed a pseudogene. This CDR3 has 14 residues. The CDR3 protein is CASSKWDRGQPQHF. As DNA, the CDR3 is TGTGCCAGCAGCAAGTGGGACAGGGGGCAGCCCCAGCATTTT.

The chain combines TRBV4-1 with TRBJ1-5, with D perhaps matching TRBD1 (6 bases). Germline values: CDR1 MGHRA, CDR2 YSYEKL. With 3 bases removed from V and 2 bases from J, the gap between germline ends came to 11 bases. The CDR3 spans 15 residues. The CDR3 loop is CASSHQGMGNQPQHF. The CDR3 bases are TGCGCCAGCAGCCACCAGGGGATGGGCAATCAGCCCCAGCATTTT.

The rearrangement uses TRBV11-2 and TRBJ2-1; 8 bases fit TRBD2. The length of the CDR3 is 15 residues. V was clipped by 1 base and J by 6 bases; unmatched bases: 5. The germline V gene has CDR1 SGHAT and CDR2 FQNNGV. Written as DNA, the CDR3 is TGTGCCAGCAGCTTAGCCAGCGGGGGTTTCAATGAGCAGTTCTTC. It specifies CASSLASGGFNEQFF.

The genes are TRBV5-6 and TRBJ1-2; 10 bases map to TRBD1. Unmatched junction bases numbered 7, after V lost 4 bases and J lost 4 bases. Per the germline V gene, CDR1 is SGHDT and CDR2 is YYEEEE. CDR3 length: 15 residues. In DNA form, the CDR3 reads TGTGCCAGCAGCGCCGCCGGGACAGGGGCCTATGGCTACACCTTC. Residues: CASSAAGTGAYGYTF.

V and J are TRBV3-1 (or the pseudogene TRBV3-2) and TRBJ1-6; the match to TRBD1 covers 8 bases. V lost 4 bases and J lost 5; bases outside the gene matches: 7. CDR1 and CDR2 from the germline V gene are LGHDT and YNNKEL (reference sequence). The CDR3 spans 16 residues. DNA for the CDR3: TGTGCCAGCAGCCCAAGCGGACAGGGCCATAATTCACCCCTCCACTTT. Encoded protein: CASSPSGQGHNSPLHF.

The genes are TRBV5-1 and TRBJ2-2; D not resolved. Germline V gene lookup returns CDR1 SGHRS and CDR2 YFSETQ. The CDR3 length is 14 residues. V lost 2 bases and J 5 bases, leaving 10 bases between the germline ends. Here the CDR3 DNA reads TGCGCCAGCAGCTTTAAACGAGATACCGGGGAGCTGTTTTTT. Protein: CASSFKRDTGELFF.

The genes are TRBV7-9 and TRBJ2-7; 7 nucleotides align to TRBD1. With 1 base clipped from V and 6 bases from J, the junction kept 9 bases outside the gene matches. The CDR3 covers 15 residues. From germline, CDR1 is SEHNR and CDR2 FQNEAQ (reference sequence). The CDR3 loop is CASSLGFSGTAEQYF. In nucleotides, the CDR3 is TGTGCCAGCAGCTTAGGATTTTCCGGGACAGCCGAGCAGTACTTC.

V usage is TRBV25-1 and J usage is TRBJ1-1; D is perhaps TRBD1 (5 bases). The germline V gene encodes CDR1 MGHDK and CDR2 SYGVNS. This CDR3 region has 17 residues. Trimming left V 4 bases short and J 3 bases short, with 21 bases between. The CDR3 region is CASSAGYLYDTDTEAFF. The DNA for the CDR3 is TGTGCCAGCAGTGCAGGGTACCTTTATGATACGGACACTGAAGCTTTCTTT.

The V call is TRBV28, the J call TRBJ1-2; D uncertain. The V end lost 2 bases, the J end lost 0 bases, and 4 bases lay between the germline ends. Germline lookup yields CDR1 MDHEN and CDR2 SYDVKM. This CDR3 spans 13 amino acids. CDR3 coding DNA: TGTGCCAGCAGTTTACCCTCTAACTATGGCTACACCTTC. Translation gives CASSLPSNYGYTF.

The chain is built from TRBV18 and TRBJ1-6; 7 bases agree with TRBD1. This CDR3 spans 17 amino acids. CDR1 KGHSH and CDR2 LQKENI come from the germline V gene. V was clipped by 1 base and J by 10 bases; unmatched bases: 13. The CDR3 region has the DNA TGTGCCAGCTCACCACGGCCAGCACAGGGGTTAGAGTCACCCCTCCACTTT. It translates to CASSPRPAQGLESPLHF.

The gene calls are TRBV4-1 and TRBJ2-1, with a tentative D call TRBD1 (5 bases). CDR3 size: 15 residues. Germline V gene sequence: CDR1 MGHRA, CDR2 YSYEKL. Trimming took 0 bases from V and 1 from J, leaving 7 bases between them. CDR3 DNA: TGCGCCAGCAGCCAAGAGTCAGGGTCCTACAATGAGCAGTTCTTC. Translating it yields CASSQESGSYNEQFF.

This chain links TRBV29-1 with TRBJ2-2, with no clear D. V shed 5 bases and J shed 2 bases, with 15 bases lying between them. CDR1 is SQVTM, CDR2 ANQGSEA, per germline. This CDR3 has 15 residues. The CDR3: CSVSPGLRNTGELFF. CDR3 sequence (DNA): TGCAGCGTTTCTCCTGGGCTCCGAAACACCGGGGAGCTGTTTTTT.

The chain combines TRBV7-2 with TRBJ1-1; a weak D match, TRBD1 (5 bases). Trimming shortened V by 8 bases and J by 0 bases, and 16 bases separated the two germline ends. This CDR3 region has 15 residues. The germline V gene encodes CDR1 SGHTA and CDR2 FQGNSA. CDR3 DNA: TGTGCCAGCGGGGGAGGGTGGGGAATGAACACTGAAGCTTTCTTT. Protein: CASGGGWGMNTEAFF.

The V call is TRBV28, the J call TRBJ2-7; D is ambiguous. The CDR3 covers 12 residues. The germline V gene has CDR1 MDHEN and CDR2 SYDVKM. V gave up 7 bases and J gave up 2 bases, with 9 bases separating them. The DNA for the CDR3 is TGTGCCAGCAACTCATTCGCCTACGAGCAGTACTTC. It is translated as CASNSFAYEQYF.

The rearrangement joins TRBV18 to TRBJ1-2, with D possibly being TRBD1 (5 bases). There are 13 residues in the CDR3. Germline assignment: CDR1 KGHSH and CDR2 LQKENI. The V gene lost 4 bases and the J gene lost 8 bases, with 14 bases spanning the gap. The CDR3 nucleotides read TGTGCCAGCTCACGGTTGGCAGGGCCCGGCTACACCTTC. Its protein is CASSRLAGPGYTF.

V gene TRBV19 combines with J gene TRBJ1-4; 11 nucleotides line up with TRBD1. The CDR3 is 15 residues long. V lost 6 bases, J lost 8 bases, and 8 bases stayed unmatched. Per the germline V gene, CDR1 is LNHDA and CDR2 is SQIVND (reference sequence). This CDR3 reads CASSPRTGGVEKLFF. The DNA of the CDR3 is TGTGCCAGTAGCCCCCGGACAGGGGGCGTCGAAAAACTGTTTTTT.

This chain links TRBV5-5 with TRBJ2-7, with D perhaps TRBD2 (6 bases). CDR1 is SGHKS and CDR2 is YYEKEE in the germline V gene (reference sequence). Trimming cost V 10 bases and J 4 bases, with 18 bases left between them. The CDR3 loop spans 13 amino acids. CDR3 amino acids: CAGSYLGGYEQYF. The CDR3, as DNA: TGTGCCGGTAGCTACCTCGGGGGATACGAGCAGTACTTC.

This rearrangement joins TRBV5-1 to TRBJ1-1, with D maybe TRBD1 (5 bases). Germline V CDR1 and CDR2: SGHRS, YFSETQ. V was cut by 0 bases and J by 4 bases, with 13 bases left in between. The CDR3 runs 15 residues. For the CDR3, the DNA is TGCGCCAGCAGCTTGGTAGGGCGGGGGTCCACTGAAGCTTTCTTT. It is translated as CASSLVGRGSTEAFF.

This chain links TRBV5-6 with TRBJ1-4, with TRBD1 as a possible D gene (6 bases). Germline values: CDR1 SGHDT, CDR2 YYEEEE. This CDR3 comprises 14 residues. Trimming took off 2 bases at V and 7 bases at J, with 12 bases between the two ends. CDR3 residues: CASSFGEGGEKLFF. DNA of the CDR3: TGTGCCAGCAGCTTCGGGGAAGGGGGTGAAAAACTGTTTTTT.